A selection of T cell receptor beta chains follows, all from one sample in a study of T cells in Graves' hyperthyroidism and ophthalmopathy. Each CDR3 protein is one row after TCRdb ran MiXCR on the multiplex PCR reads. The repertoire holds about 270,000 distinct CDR3 sequences, with less than 30% as singletons. Sequenced sample: blood. These receptors were collected from a man aged 40-55 years with Graves' hyperthyroidism that later progressed to Graves' ophthalmopathy. Both conserved end residues are part of each CDR3. The D gene is left open where the match is weak. Clone size is stated in some rows and not others, as once, few, many or a class when expanded.

D gene,V gene,CDR3 length,J gene,clone size,CDR3 protein,CDR3 DNA
NA,TRBV7-8,13,TRBJ2-7,NA,CASSLDRAGTRYF,TGTGCCAGCAGCTTAGACCGGGCAGGGACTCGGTACTTC
TRBD1,TRBV5-6,16,TRBJ1-2,many,CASSLVGDRVDYGYTF,TGTGCCAGCAGCTTGGTGGGGGACAGGGTCGACTATGGCTACACCTTC
NA,TRBV6-1,16,TRBJ2-2,many,CASSDLWQANTGELFF,TGTGCCAGCAGTGATTTGTGGCAGGCAAACACCGGGGAGCTGTTTTTT
NA,TRBV11-2,17,TRBJ2-6,many,CASSSQQGPTGANVLTF,TGTGCCAGCAGCTCACAACAGGGACCCACTGGGGCCAACGTCCTGACTTTC
NA,TRBV10-3,17,TRBJ1-5,many,CAISHGPPRTGNQPQHF,TGTGCCATCAGCCATGGCCCCCCCAGGACTGGCAATCAGCCCCAGCATTTT
NA,TRBV20-1,14,TRBJ1-2,NA,CSARGLGRAYGYTF,TGCAGTGCTAGAGGCCTCGGCCGCGCATATGGCTACACCTTC
NA,TRBV7-2,14,TRBJ2-5,many,CASSKWDSQETQYF,TGTGCCAGCAGCAAATGGGACTCCCAAGAGACCCAGTACTTC
NA,TRBV6-1,15,TRBJ1-5,many,CASSGSPRADQPQHF,TGTGCCAGCAGTGGGAGCCCCAGGGCCGATCAGCCCCAGCATTTT
TRBD2,TRBV7-9,14,TRBJ2-7,NA,CASSALAGHNEQYF,TGTGCCAGCAGCGCACTAGCGGGCCACAATGAGCAGTACTTC
TRBD2,TRBV6-5,15,TRBJ2-7,many,CASRSPSGGSQEQYF,TGTGCCAGCAGGTCTCCTAGCGGCGGGAGTCAAGAGCAGTACTTC
NA,TRBV20-1,14,TRBJ2-7,few,CSARMGHGPYEQYF,TGCAGTGCTAGGATGGGACATGGACCCTACGAGCAGTACTTC
TRBD1,TRBV5-6,14,TRBJ2-5,many,CASSLRWTGETQYF,TGTGCCAGCAGCTTGCGTTGGACAGGGGAGACCCAGTACTTC
NA,TRBV6-2/TRBV6-3,14,TRBJ1-5,NA,CASSLGQTTQPQHF,TGTGCCAGCAGTTTAGGACAGACAACTCAGCCCCAGCATTTT
TRBD2,TRBV4-1,17,TRBJ2-7,many,CASSSGWANGRDYEQYF,TGCGCCAGCAGCTCTGGCTGGGCGAACGGGAGGGACTACGAGCAGTACTTC
NA,TRBV20-1,12,TRBJ1-5,many,CSARDQGLPQHF,TGCAGTGCTAGAGACCAGGGATTACCCCAGCATTTT
TRBD1,TRBV19,12,TRBJ2-5,NA,CATRQGRETQYF,TGTGCCACCAGACAGGGTAGAGAGACCCAGTACTTC
NA,TRBV18,12,TRBJ1-5,few,CASSAGGQPQRF,TGTGCCAGCTCAGCCGGGGGTCAGCCCCAGCGTTTT
NA,TRBV20-1,13,TRBJ2-7,NA,CSADVLDVREQYF,TGCAGTGCTGACGTACTGGACGTACGCGAGCAGTACTTC
TRBD1,TRBV29-1,12,TRBJ1-2,once,CSVTGQGAGYTF,TGCAGCGTTACGGGACAGGGGGCTGGCTACACCTTC
NA,TRBV9,17,TRBJ1-2,many,CASSVGITVGDYGGYTF,TGTGCCAGCAGCGTAGGAATTACGGTAGGAGATTACGGTGGCTACACCTTC
TRBD1,TRBV19,14,TRBJ2-7,few,CASSTGQGWHEQYF,TGTGCCAGTAGTACCGGACAGGGGTGGCACGAGCAGTACTTC
NA,TRBV7-2,15,TRBJ2-5,NA,CASSLTSQWGETQYF,TGTGCCAGCAGCTTAACGTCTCAGTGGGGAGAGACCCAGTACTTC